This T cell receptor (beta chain) was captured in a study of shared clonotypes between healthy human individuals. Study-level findings and limits: Donor clonotype sharing was expected to depend on sequencing depth.

On this clone itself: Its antigen is unknown.

Assay runs were performed at deep level. Produced via immunoSEQ multiplex PCR; TCRdb's table is partial and in-frame only. The table lists some 2,100,000 clones, approximately 94% of them singletons, with 0.1% to 0.15% in the top ten. CDR3 size: 15 residues. The germline V and J ends were trimmed by 7 bases and 2 bases, with 12 bases remaining between them. Germline V gene data show CDR1 as LNHDA and CDR2 as SQIVND (reference sequence). The TCR was taken from a man between 18 and 35 years old in good health. The chain has TRBV19 and TRBJ2-6, with a weak D call TRBD2 (5 bases). The sequenced sample consisted of naive CD4+ T cells sorted from blood. The subset was: CD45RA+ positively selected. The CDR3 DNA reads as TGTGCCAGTATCGGGGTTTTTACTGGGGCCAACGTCCTGACTTTC. Translation gives CASIGVFTGANVLTF.